This T cell receptor (beta chain) was profiled in a study of blood T cells in healthy people across ages. This clonotype was observed a handful of times. Each donor gave 9.5 to 10 milliliters of peripheral blood. Sample-barcoded 5' priming and a J-beta primer mix drove a second PCR of roughly 7 to 11 cycles. TCRdb independently ran MiXCR on the 5' RACE reads; one entry per CDR3 protein. Here the sample spans roughly 900,000 distinct CDR3 sequences, 45% to 50% being singletons. The sequenced sample was blood. The clonotype originates from a man under 40 in good health.

DNA of the CDR3: TGTGCCAGCAGCCTGCGACAGGGCTACGATACGCAGTATTTT. Protein product: CASSLRQGYDTQYF. The chain combines TRBV14 with TRBJ2-3, with 7 nucleotides matching TRBD1. After removal of 4 bases from V and 6 bases from J, the junction contained 7 bases not matched to a gene. Germline assignment: CDR1 SGHDN and CDR2 FVKESK. The CDR3 sequence is 14 residues long.